The present TCR beta chain was sequenced within a study of Graves' ophthalmopathy and Graves' hyperthyroidism. In germline, CDR1 is SGHAT, CDR2 FQNNGV. The CDR3 runs to 13 residues. Trimming removed 4 bases at V and 4 bases at J, with 10 bases between. From RNA, the CDR3 regions of TCR beta chains were amplified and sequenced. First-round RT-PCR employed HTBI primers, with a second-round multiplex PCR after it. From the multiplex PCR reads, TCRdb called clonotypes with MiXCR, one entry per CDR3 protein. The sample holds a few hundred thousand distinct CDR3 sequences; roughly 15% are singletons and the top ten take 10% to 15%. Many counts were recorded for this clonotype.

The chain is built from TRBV11-2 and TRBJ1-2; D unclear. The TCR was taken from an adult man with Graves' ophthalmopathy. Sequenced sample: peripheral blood. For the CDR3, the DNA is TGTGCCAGCAGCTCTAGGGTTTTCTATGGCTACACCTTC. Translating it yields CASSSRVFYGYTF.